This T cell receptor beta chain was obtained from a study of T-cell reconstitution after alpha-beta-depleted transplantation in children. In the case of this clonotype: Antigen: not known. This may come from a read error, since a much larger clone is one base off.

General study points: Counts and diversity of T cells one year after transplant came mostly from newly produced T cells. Reportedly, alpha-beta T cells present about two months post-transplant originated from several hundred expanded clones of graft origin.

TCRbeta library construction was performed incorporating unique molecular identifiers. MiXCR, run by TCRdb on the PCR reads, gives a single entry per CDR3 protein. Among roughly 790,000 distinct CDR3 sequences listed, under 20% were seen once. This CDR3 spans 11 amino acids. The V and J ends lost 3 bases and 3 bases respectively, with 2 bases between them. Germline CDR1 reads MNHNS; CDR2 reads SASEGT. The chain joins TRBV6-1 to TRBJ1-2; no clear D. The material was PBMCs, mostly from graft donor cells, obtained 360 days after TCRalphabeta/CD19-depleted stem cell transplant. The receptor was derived from a male patient under 18 who had a stem cell transplant for acute lymphoblastic leukemia, so the T cells may come from the graft donor. For the CDR3, the DNA is TGTGCCAGCAGTGACCACTATGGCTACACCTTC. Its protein is CASSDHYGYTF.